This T cell receptor beta chain originates from a study of blood T cell repertoires in COVID-19. Background on the study: The origin of the acute and convalescent COVID-19 samples was the United States, Italy and Spain. T cells, B-cell-depleted T cells, or PBMCs supplied cDNA or gDNA.

Germline CDR1 is SGHDN and CDR2 is FVKESK. CDR3 length: 14 residues. V was pared by 3 bases and J by 5 bases, with 5 bases of the junction left unmatched. Original processing notes: Reference gene primer amplification gave nucleated cell count estimates. Profiling relied on immunoSEQ multiplex PCR, and the TCRdb table lists in-frame clones only, not all of them. That table gives V, J and clone size, and the DNA gave D and trimming. The table shows about 160,000 clones, with roughly 85% occurring only once. The TCR was taken from a man aged 55 to 69 who had recovered from COVID-19. The chain has TRBV14 and TRBJ1-2; TRBD1 matches at 8 bases. Sequencing was carried out using PBMCs or T cells enriched from blood (not recorded which). CDR3 in amino acids: CASSHRGRSYGYTF. The CDR3 DNA sequence: TGTGCCAGCAGCCACAGGGGGCGTAGTTATGGCTACACCTTC.